Listed below are T cell receptor beta chains from one sample, sequenced in a study of blood T cell repertoires in COVID-19. Here immunoSEQ multiplex PCR was the method, and the copy in TCRdb shows in-frame clones only, minus some. Of some 150,000 clones in the sample, about 85% were seen once. Sequenced sample: peripheral blood. These receptors were obtained from a man aged 60-69 years with COVID-19, enrolled during active disease. CDR3s include the opening cysteine and the closing phenylalanine or tryptophan. A D gene is named only where the DNA matches it firmly. Rows may omit the clone size; those that give it use once, few, many or a size class.

v_call	clone_size	d_call	j_call	cdr3_nt	cdr3_aa
TRBV11-2	-	TRBD2	TRBJ2-4	TGTGCCAGCAGCTTAGATGATCCGGGAGGGACCAAAAACATTCAGTACTTC	CASSLDDPGGTKNIQYF
TRBV5-1	few	TRBD1	TRBJ1-2	TGCGCCAGCAGCTTGAGGGACAGTCAAGGCTACACCTTC	CASSLRDSQGYTF
TRBV7-3	-	TRBD1	TRBJ1-1	TGTGCCAGCAGCCCCGACAGGGACACTGAAGCTTTCTTT	CASSPDRDTEAFF
TRBV5-5	-	TRBD1	TRBJ1-1	TGTGCCAGCAGCTTGGGGTTTAGCCAAGGGGGCGGTGTATCTGAAGCTTTCTTT	CASSLGFSQGGGVSEAFF
TRBV15	-	-	TRBJ1-1	TGTGCCACCAGCAGGGGGGACACGAACACTGAAGCTTTCTTT	CATSRGDTNTEAFF
TRBV2	-	TRBD1	TRBJ1-2	TGTGCCAGCAGTGAATACAGGGGCTATGGCTACACCTTC	CASSEYRGYGYTF
TRBV18	-	TRBD2	TRBJ2-1	TGTGCCAGCTCCCTATTTGAGACTAGCGGGAGGGCCTTGGTGAATGAGCAGTTCTTC	CASSLFETSGRALVNEQFF
TRBV19	-	TRBD1	TRBJ2-7	TGTGCCAGTAGAGTGACAGGGGATCCCGCTTACGAGCAGTACTTC	CASRVTGDPAYEQYF
TRBV19	-	TRBD1	TRBJ1-5	TGTGCCACGCGAGACAGGGTCAATCAGCCCCAGCATTTT	CATRDRVNQPQHF
TRBV12-5	once	TRBD1	TRBJ1-2	TGTGCTAGTGCCAAATCTGGGACAGGGGGCAACTATGGCTACACCTTC	CASAKSGTGGNYGYTF
TRBV5-1	-	TRBD1	TRBJ2-5	TGCGCCAGCAGCGGAGGGACAGGGGGCTACCAAGAGACCCAGTACTTC	CASSGGTGGYQETQYF
TRBV5-8	-	TRBD1	TRBJ1-3	TGTGCCAGCAGCTTCGGCGCGGCGACAGGGGATGCTGGAAACACCATATATTTT	CASSFGAATGDAGNTIYF
TRBV27	-	TRBD1	TRBJ1-2	TGTGCCAGCAGTTTGTCCTTTAACGAGGTCGACAGGGGAAACTATGGCTACACCTTC	CASSLSFNEVDRGNYGYTF
TRBV10-3	-	TRBD1	TRBJ1-3	TGTGCCATCAGTGGCCGGGCCGGGACAGGGCTCCAGGTATCTGGAAACACCATATATTTT	CAISGRAGTGLQVSGNTIYF
TRBV5-4	few	TRBD1	TRBJ1-2	TGTGCCAGCAGCAGTAACAGGGGAACCTATGGCTACACCTTC	CASSSNRGTYGYTF
TRBV9	-	TRBD2	TRBJ2-3	TGTGCCAGCAGCGTAGTACCTAGCGGGACAGGCACAGATACGCAGTATTTT	CASSVVPSGTGTDTQYF
TRBV6-5	-	-	TRBJ2-5	TGTGCCAGCAGTTACCGAGCTGGTGAGACCCAGTACTTC	CASSYRAGETQYF
TRBV7-9	-	-	TRBJ2-5	TGTGCCAGCAGCTTAGGCGGGACCGCCCAAGAGACCCAGTACTTC	CASSLGGTAQETQYF
TRBV20-1	-	-	TRBJ1-5	TGCAGTGCTAGTATGACAGTCGCTCAGCCCCAGCATTTT	CSASMTVAQPQHF
TRBV5-8	-	-	TRBJ2-7	TGTGCCAGCAGCTTGGATGCAGGGATCAGGAACGAGCAGTACTTC	CASSLDAGIRNEQYF
TRBV7-8	-	TRBD1	TRBJ2-7	TGTGCCAGCAGCTTAGTCGACAGGGGCTACGAGCAGTACTTC	CASSLVDRGYEQYF
TRBV7-2	-	TRBD2	TRBJ2-1	TGTGCCAGCAGCCAAACTAGCGGGGGGGCCTACAATGAGCAGTTCTTC	CASSQTSGGAYNEQFF
TRBV7-3	-	TRBD1	TRBJ1-2	TGTGCCAGCAGCTTAAGGGCCGGACAGGGGCCTGGCTATGGCTACACCTTC	CASSLRAGQGPGYGYTF
TRBV11-2	-	-	TRBJ2-1	TGTGCCAGCAGTCCCCCTGCCCAGGCCAGGGGTGAGCAGTTCTTC	CASSPPAQARGEQFF
TRBV27	-	TRBD1	TRBJ2-7	TGTGCCAGCAGTCCGTACAGGGGGCTCCTCTACGAGCAGTACTTC	CASSPYRGLLYEQYF
TRBV6-6	-	-	TRBJ1-1	TGTGCCAGCAGTGACCCGGGGTGGACGAACACTGAAGCTTTCTTT	CASSDPGWTNTEAFF
TRBV5-1	-	-	TRBJ1-1	TGCGCCAGCAGAACCAGGTTGAACACTGAAGCTTTCTTT	CASRTRLNTEAFF
TRBV6-5	-	-	TRBJ1-1	TGTGCCAGCAGTTACGTCGCCAGGGTTAACACTGAAGCTTTCTTT	CASSYVARVNTEAFF
TRBV6-2/TRBV6-3	-	-	TRBJ2-2	TGTGCCAGCAGTTACTCGAACACGAACACCGGGGAGCTGTTTTTT	CASSYSNTNTGELFF
TRBV7-9	-	-	TRBJ1-3	TGTGCCAGCAGCTTAGCCCTGGTTGTGGACTCCTCTGGAAACACCATATATTTT	CASSLALVVDSSGNTIYF
TRBV6-5	-	TRBD1	TRBJ1-1	TGTGCCAGCAAGGACAGGGGGAACGGTGGGGCTGAAGCTTTCTTT	CASKDRGNGGAEAFF
TRBV27	once	-	TRBJ2-5	TGTGCCAGCAGTGAACCGGGTCCCGCCGAGACCCAGTACTTC	CASSEPGPAETQYF
TRBV7-2	-	-	TRBJ1-3	TGTGCCAGCAGCTTAGATGGGAGCCCTGGAAACACCATATATTTT	CASSLDGSPGNTIYF
TRBV6-4	-	-	TRBJ2-5	TGTGCCAGCAGTGAATGGTCCGGGGAGACCCAGTACTTC	CASSEWSGETQYF
TRBV5-4	-	-	TRBJ2-2	TGTGCCAGCACAGGTTTAGGTTCCACCGGGGAGCTGTTTTTT	CASTGLGSTGELFF